This T cell receptor beta chain was sequenced for a study of blood T cells in healthy people across ages. V was clipped by 5 bases and J by 2 bases, with 13 bases between them. Looked up from germline, CDR1 is SNHLY and CDR2 is FYNNEI. The CDR3 has 14 residues. Per-sample PBMC isolation yielded at least 6 million cells. Extraction yielded at least 6 micrograms of total RNA per sample. Then a second PCR, running about 7 to 11 cycles, was carried out with a sample-barcoded 5' primer and a J-beta primer mix. TCRdb re-analysed the 5' RACE reads in MiXCR, keeping a single row per CDR3 protein. The sample includes more than 450,000 distinct CDR3 sequences, roughly a quarter seen only once; the top ten take over 3.5%. The sample was also reused in another study, on T cells of mothers and their children. From that study: Donation was provided by three healthy Caucasian mothers along with their six children.

The chain uses TRBV2 and TRBJ2-7; perhaps TRBD1 as D (5 bases). Input material: blood. The source is a boy aged 2 to 10 in good health. The CDR3 spells CASSLDSGAYEQYF. The DNA of the CDR3 is TGTGCCAGCAGTCTTGACAGTGGTGCCTACGAGCAGTACTTC.